This T cell receptor beta chain is drawn from a study of cytotoxic CD8 clonotypes in ibrutinib-treated CLL. The CDR3 is 15 residues long. V shed 4 bases and J shed 0 bases, with 11 bases lying between them. Per the germline V gene, CDR1 is SGDLS and CDR2 is YYNGEE. Some clones are missing from TCRdb's copy, which holds only in-frame ones; the method was immunoSEQ multiplex PCR. The sample includes 270,000 or so clones, 60% to 80% of them seen just once. The sample here was PBMCs, taken at disease progression, from a patient treated with ibrutinib. The V call is TRBV9, the J call TRBJ1-3; no firm D call. This receptor was taken from a human donor with chronic lymphocytic leukemia. This CDR3 is CASSRRQSSGNTIYF. CDR3 in DNA: TGTGCCAGCAGCAGGAGGCAAAGCTCTGGAAACACCATATATTTT.